At least ten counts were recorded for the clone carrying this TCR beta chain. The antigen is unknown. 60 Vbeta and 13 Jbeta primers were used in PCR. The repertoire was sequenced with immunoSEQ multiplex PCR; TCRdb's copy has only in-frame clones and lacks some. The sample yields roughly 140,000 clones, about four fifths seen once. Germline CDR1 and CDR2: MNHEY and SMNVEV (reference sequence). Trimming removed 2 bases from V and 0 bases from J; junction bases left unmatched: 6. The CDR3 has 16 amino acids. The data belong to a study of cytomegalovirus exposure and HLA in healthy donors. Study context: Among roughly 190 million T cells, an earlier analysis found 117 million unique TCR beta sequences. A preliminary data release comprised 80 million to 95 million unique TCRs obtained from HLA-typed donors.

Findings and caveats of the study: For TCR beta chains, V- and J-gene trimming was later linked to a missense DCLRE1C variant. About 87% or about 30% of the time was how often most TCR beta V segments were productive, according to an earlier analysis.

The sequence was obtained from a man aged 25 to 40 in good health and CMV-seronegative. The source material was PBMCs. The chain links TRBV27 to TRBJ1-1, with 7 bases matching TRBD1. The CDR3 DNA sequence: TGTGCCAGCAGTTTAGGTTGGGGACAGATGAACACTGAAGCTTTCTTT. It yields the protein CASSLGWGQMNTEAFF.